A selection of T cell receptor beta chains follows, all from one sample in a study of CD8 T cells in ankylosing spondylitis. TCRdb redid the calling of the 5' RACE reads with MiXCR, one entry per CDR3 protein. The data show 750,000 to 850,000 distinct CDR3 sequences, approximately 10% seen once. Specimen: blood, either unsorted or a sorted T cell fraction (not recorded which). Source of these receptors: a male donor with ankylosing spondylitis. The CDR3 runs from the conserved cysteine through the conserved F or W. A D gene is named only where the DNA matches it firmly. Clone size is not always given. Where it is, it says once, few, many or a class for expanded clones.

>few|TRBJ2-2|-|TRBV5-1
TGCGCCAGCAGCTTGGTTAGCGCAGGGACGAACACCGGGGAGCTGTTTTTT
CASSLVSAGTNTGELFF
>-|TRBJ2-7|TRBD1|TRBV15
TGTGCCACCAGCAGTACACCGGTGGGGACAGGATCCGTCCACGAGCAGTACTTC
CATSSTPVGTGSVHEQYF
>-|TRBJ1-3|-|TRBV12-3/TRBV12-4
TGTGCCAGCAGCTACCTACGGAGCTCTGGAAACACCATATATTTT
CASSYLRSSGNTIYF
>few|TRBJ1-2|-|TRBV20-1
TGCAGTGCTACGGCTGGGGGTGGCTACACCTTC
CSATAGGGYTF
>-|TRBJ1-6|-|TRBV15
TGTGCCACCAGTAGCCCCCGGGGCCAAGGAAGTTCACCCCTCCACTTT
CATSSPRGQGSSPLHF
>few|TRBJ2-7|TRBD1|TRBV25-1
TGTGCCAGCAGTCCTCCAGAGGGGGCGCGCGACGAGCAGTACTTC
CASSPPEGARDEQYF
>many|TRBJ2-7|-|TRBV7-2
TGTGCCAGCAGCTATGGGGGTCATTCCTACGAGCAGTACTTC
CASSYGGHSYEQYF
>few|TRBJ2-1|-|TRBV5-6
TGTGCCAGCAGCTACGGCCCGCGCGGTGAGCAGTTCTTC
CASSYGPRGEQFF
>many|TRBJ2-1|-|TRBV7-2
TGTGCCAGCAGCTTAGCAGTACCACACAATGAGCAGTTCTTC
CASSLAVPHNEQFF
>-|TRBJ2-5|-|TRBV4-1
TGCGCCAGCAGTCCGACTCCAGGGCAGCAAGAGACCCAGTACTTC
CASSPTPGQQETQYF
>few|TRBJ2-3|-|TRBV28
TGTGCCAGCAGTTTATGGTCTTCGGTGGGAGATACGCAGTATTTT
CASSLWSSVGDTQYF
>-|TRBJ1-2|-|TRBV27
TGTGCCAGCAGTTACTTGACAGGCAGAGGGGGCTACACCTTC
CASSYLTGRGGYTF
>few|TRBJ2-7|-|TRBV2
TGTGCCAGCAGTGGAGGCAGCCCCTACTACGAGCAGTACTTC
CASSGGSPYYEQYF
>-|TRBJ2-2|-|TRBV6-2/TRBV6-3
TGTGCCAGCAGCCTAAGTCCCCGGGGGACCGGGGAGCTGTTTTTT
CASSLSPRGTGELFF
>-|TRBJ2-1|-|TRBV28
TGTGCCAGCAGTTTATCCAGGGCTCAGGAGCAGTTCTTC
CASSLSRAQEQFF
>many|TRBJ2-3|-|TRBV12-3/TRBV12-4
TGTGCCAGCACGGGAGCTACAGATACGCAGTATTTT
CASTGATDTQYF
>many|TRBJ2-1|TRBD2|TRBV7-2
TGTGCCAGCAGCTTAGATTATCTAGCGGGTGGTGATGAGCAGTTCTTC
CASSLDYLAGGDEQFF
>many|TRBJ1-2|-|TRBV4-3
TGCGCCAGCAGCCCATACATCGGATATGGCTACACCTTC
CASSPYIGYGYTF
>few|TRBJ2-6|-|TRBV20-1
TGCAGTGCTAGTCCCGGGACAGGGGCCAACGTCCTGACTTTC
CSASPGTGANVLTF
>-|TRBJ1-2|-|TRBV27
TGTGCCAGCAGTTCTGCAGCGAATATTAACTATGGCTACACCTTC
CASSSAANINYGYTF
>few|TRBJ2-1|TRBD1|TRBV28
TGTGCCAGCAGCGAGACACCGGGACAGGGAAACAATGAGCAGTTCTTC
CASSETPGQGNNEQFF
>-|TRBJ1-2|-|TRBV7-2
TGTGCCAGCAGCTTAGACAGGCAGGGGCATGGCTACACCTTC
CASSLDRQGHGYTF
>few|TRBJ2-5|-|TRBV10-3
TGTGCCATCAGTGGTTCTGGGGAAGAGACCCAGTACTTC
CAISGSGEETQYF